Here is one TCR beta chain with its context. Its cognate antigen is unknown. The data originate from a study of shared clonotypes between healthy human individuals. The study, taken as a whole, reports: Relative to memory subsets, naive subsets generally showed larger estimated richness.

This CDR3 contains 16 residues. V trimming: 2 bases; J trimming: 6 bases; junction bases outside the gene matches: 7. Per germline, CDR1 MDHEN and CDR2 SYDVKM. Donors comprised healthy HIV-negative adults lacking recent acute infections or vaccinations. Deep-level settings were used for running the assay. Per the study methods: ImmunoSEQ only sent back junction sequences with no quality scores, so filtering was done differently. Clones were sequenced by immunoSEQ multiplex PCR, and TCRdb holds only the in-frame ones, with some missing. V, J and clone size derive from that table, while D and trimming were established from the DNA sequence. The sample consists of 2 million to 2.5 million clones, more than 85% of them appearing once.

The material sequenced was naive CD4+ T cells from PBMCs. Documented subset: CD45RA+ positively selected. The rearrangement joins TRBV28 to TRBJ2-2, with TRBD2 identical over 9 bases. The sequence derives from a man between 18 and 29 years old in good health. Some clones in this sample may be carry-over from other donors' samples. In DNA, the CDR3 is TGTGCCAGCAGTTTACGGGGAGGCGGGAGGGCCGGGGAGCTGTTTTTT. This gives the protein CASSLRGGGRAGELFF.